This TCR beta chain was sequenced in a study of cytomegalovirus exposure and HLA in healthy donors. Study conclusions and caveats: Some V segments (TRBV6-2 and TRBV6-3 among them) were excluded as indistinguishable.

It was with 60 Vbeta and 13 Jbeta primers that the PCR ran. Authors' analysis steps: Unique TCR beta chains totaled approximately 83 million in a later count, with roughly 12 million of them shared. TCRdb keeps only in-frame clones here, not all; method: immunoSEQ multiplex PCR. V and J calls and clone size follow that table, whereas D and trimming were derived from the DNA. Counted here are 170,000 or so clones, 70% to 85% occurring once; the ten biggest clones make up approximately 1.5%. The germline gives CDR1 SGHNT, CDR2 YENEEA. This CDR3 is 17 amino acids long. V shed 6 bases, J shed 8 bases, and the junction held 15 bases outside the gene matches. To note about this clone: Antigen: not known.

The V call is TRBV11-3, the J call TRBJ2-1; 11 nucleotides match TRBD2. The clonotype originates from a woman aged 25-40 years in good health and CMV-seropositive. The source material was PBMCs. The CDR3: CASRPNSTSGSPDEQFF. In DNA, the CDR3 is TGTGCCAGCAGGCCCAACTCAACTAGCGGGAGCCCCGATGAGCAGTTCTTC.